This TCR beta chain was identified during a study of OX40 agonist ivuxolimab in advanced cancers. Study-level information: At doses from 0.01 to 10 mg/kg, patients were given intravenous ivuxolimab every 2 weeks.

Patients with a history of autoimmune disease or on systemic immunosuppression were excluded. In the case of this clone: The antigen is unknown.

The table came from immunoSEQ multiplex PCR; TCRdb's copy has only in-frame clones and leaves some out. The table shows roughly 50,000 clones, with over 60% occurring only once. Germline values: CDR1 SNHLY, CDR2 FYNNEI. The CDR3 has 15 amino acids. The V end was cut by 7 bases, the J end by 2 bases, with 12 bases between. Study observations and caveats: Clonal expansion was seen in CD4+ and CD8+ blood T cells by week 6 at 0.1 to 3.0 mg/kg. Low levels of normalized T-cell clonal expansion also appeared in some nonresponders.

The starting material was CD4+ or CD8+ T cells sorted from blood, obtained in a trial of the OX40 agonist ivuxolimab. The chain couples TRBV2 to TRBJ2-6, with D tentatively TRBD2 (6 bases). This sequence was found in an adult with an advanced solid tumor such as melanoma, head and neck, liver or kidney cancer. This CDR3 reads CASTLGGAGANVLTF. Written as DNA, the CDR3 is TGTGCCAGCACCTTGGGGGGTGCTGGGGCCAACGTCCTGACTTTC.